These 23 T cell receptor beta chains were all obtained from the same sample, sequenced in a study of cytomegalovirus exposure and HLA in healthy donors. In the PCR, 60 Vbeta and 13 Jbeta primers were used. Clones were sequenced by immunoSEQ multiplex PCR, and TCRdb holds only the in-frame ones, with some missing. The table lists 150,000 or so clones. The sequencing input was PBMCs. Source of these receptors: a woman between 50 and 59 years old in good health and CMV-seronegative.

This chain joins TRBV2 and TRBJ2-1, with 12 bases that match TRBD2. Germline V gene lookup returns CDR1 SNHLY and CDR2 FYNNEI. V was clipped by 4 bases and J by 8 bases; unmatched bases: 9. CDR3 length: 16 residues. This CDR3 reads CASSAPSGGVPHEQFF. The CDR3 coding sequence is TGTGCCAGCAGTGCTCCTAGCGGGGGGGTTCCCCATGAGCAGTTCTTC.

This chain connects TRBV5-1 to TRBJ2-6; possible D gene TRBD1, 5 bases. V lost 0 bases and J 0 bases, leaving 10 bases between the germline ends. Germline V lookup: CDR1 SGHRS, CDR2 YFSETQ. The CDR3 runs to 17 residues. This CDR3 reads CASSLAGPYSGANVLTF. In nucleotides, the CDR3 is TGCGCCAGCAGCTTGGCAGGGCCCTACTCTGGGGCCAACGTCCTGACTTTC.

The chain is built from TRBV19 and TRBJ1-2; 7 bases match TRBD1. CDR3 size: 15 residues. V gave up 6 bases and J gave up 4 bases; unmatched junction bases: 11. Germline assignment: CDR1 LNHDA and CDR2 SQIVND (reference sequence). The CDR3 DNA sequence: TGTGCCAGTAGCCCATCCAGGGGGACATTCTATGGCTACACCTTC. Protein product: CASSPSRGTFYGYTF.

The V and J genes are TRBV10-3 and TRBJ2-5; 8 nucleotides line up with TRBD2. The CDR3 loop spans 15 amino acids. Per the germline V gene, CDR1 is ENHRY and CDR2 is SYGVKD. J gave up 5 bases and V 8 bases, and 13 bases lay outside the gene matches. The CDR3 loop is CAIRASGGVRETQYF. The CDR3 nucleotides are TGTGCCATCCGGGCAAGCGGGGGCGTGAGGGAGACCCAGTACTTC.

The CDR3 sequence: CASGRTGGDVFAEAFF. The CDR3 DNA reads as TGTGCCAGCGGTCGGACAGGGGGAGATGTATTCGCTGAAGCTTTCTTT. The V gene is TRBV28, the J gene TRBJ1-1, with 10 nucleotides matching TRBD1. V lost 8 bases, J lost 6 bases, and 15 bases stayed unmatched. The CDR3 consists of 16 residues. CDR1 and CDR2 from the germline V gene are MDHEN and SYDVKM.

The CDR3 protein is CASSQGRPNEKLFF. CDR3 DNA: TGCGCCAGCAGCCAGGGCAGGCCTAATGAAAAACTGTTTTTT. The V gene is TRBV4-1, the J gene TRBJ1-4, with D uncertain. The length of the CDR3 is 14 residues. Germline V lookup: CDR1 MGHRA, CDR2 YSYEKL. The V gene lost 3 bases and the J gene lost 3 bases, with 8 bases spanning the gap.

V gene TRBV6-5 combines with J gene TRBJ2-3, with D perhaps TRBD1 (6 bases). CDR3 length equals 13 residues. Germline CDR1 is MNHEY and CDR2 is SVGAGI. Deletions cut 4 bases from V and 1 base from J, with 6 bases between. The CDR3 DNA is TGTGCCAGCAGTTGGACAGGCACAGATACGCAGTATTTT. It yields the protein CASSWTGTDTQYF.

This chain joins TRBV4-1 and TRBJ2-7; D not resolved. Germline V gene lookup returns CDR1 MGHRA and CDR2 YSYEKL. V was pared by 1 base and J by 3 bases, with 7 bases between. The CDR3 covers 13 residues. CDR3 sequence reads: CASSQGRFYEQYF. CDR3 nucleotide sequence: TGCGCCAGCAGCCAAGGCCGGTTCTACGAGCAGTACTTC.

CDR3 region: CAISEDRGPETQYF. CDR3 nucleotides: TGTGCCATCAGCGAAGACAGGGGGCCAGAGACCCAGTACTTC. J is TRBJ2-5 and V is TRBV10-3; 10 nucleotides agree with TRBD1. V shed 6 bases and J 4 bases; nucleotides not matched to a gene: 5. Germline V gene lookup returns CDR1 ENHRY and CDR2 SYGVKD. The CDR3 runs 14 residues.

The CDR3 here is CASSLAVFAGEITDTQYF. DNA of the CDR3: TGTGCCAGCAGCTTAGCGGTATTTGCGGGGGAAATCACAGATACGCAGTATTTT. The V and J genes are TRBV7-2 and TRBJ2-3, with TRBD2 identical over 7 bases. The germline CDR1 and CDR2 sequences are SGHTA and FQGNSA. V shed 0 bases, J shed 2 bases, and the junction held 11 bases outside the gene matches. The CDR3 sequence is 18 residues long.

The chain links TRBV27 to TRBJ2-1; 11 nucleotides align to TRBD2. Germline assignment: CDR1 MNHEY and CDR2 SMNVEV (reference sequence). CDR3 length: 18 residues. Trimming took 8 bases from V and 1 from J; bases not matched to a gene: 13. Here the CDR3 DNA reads TGTGCCAGCCGGGGTCGACTAGCGGGATCGCAGTCCTACAATGAGCAGTTCTTC. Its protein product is CASRGRLAGSQSYNEQFF.

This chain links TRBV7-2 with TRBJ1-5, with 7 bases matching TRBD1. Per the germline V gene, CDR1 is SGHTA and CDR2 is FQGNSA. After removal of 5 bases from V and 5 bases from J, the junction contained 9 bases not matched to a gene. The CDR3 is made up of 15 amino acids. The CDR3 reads CASSTRTGSYQPQHF. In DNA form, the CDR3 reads TGTGCCAGCAGCACCCGGACAGGTTCTTATCAGCCCCAGCATTTT. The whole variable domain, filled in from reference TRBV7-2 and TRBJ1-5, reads GAGVSQSPSNKVTEKGKDVELRCDPISGHTALYWYRQSLGQGLEFLIYFQGNSAPDKSGLPSDRFSAERTGGSVSTLTIQRTQQEDSAVYLCASSTRTGSYQPQHFGDGTRLSIL.

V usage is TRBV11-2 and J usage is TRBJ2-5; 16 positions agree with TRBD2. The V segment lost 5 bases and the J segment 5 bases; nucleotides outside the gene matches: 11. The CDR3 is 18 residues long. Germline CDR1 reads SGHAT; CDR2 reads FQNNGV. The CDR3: CASSGGLAGGPNRETQYF. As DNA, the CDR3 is TGTGCCAGCAGCGGGGGACTAGCGGGGGGGCCCAATCGGGAGACCCAGTACTTC.

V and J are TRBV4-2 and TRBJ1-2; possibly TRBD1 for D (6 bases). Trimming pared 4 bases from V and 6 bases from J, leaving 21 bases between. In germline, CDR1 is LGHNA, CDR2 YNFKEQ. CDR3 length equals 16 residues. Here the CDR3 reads CASSRSGGANLNGYTF. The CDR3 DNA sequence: TGTGCCAGCAGCCGCTCGGGGGGGGCTAATTTGAATGGCTACACCTTC.

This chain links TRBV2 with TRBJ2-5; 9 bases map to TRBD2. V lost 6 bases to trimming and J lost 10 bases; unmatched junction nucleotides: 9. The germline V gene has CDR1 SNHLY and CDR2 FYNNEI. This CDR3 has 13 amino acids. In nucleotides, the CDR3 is TGTGCCAGCAGGCGCGGGGGGGTGGTCAGCCAGTACTTC. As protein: CASRRGGVVSQYF.

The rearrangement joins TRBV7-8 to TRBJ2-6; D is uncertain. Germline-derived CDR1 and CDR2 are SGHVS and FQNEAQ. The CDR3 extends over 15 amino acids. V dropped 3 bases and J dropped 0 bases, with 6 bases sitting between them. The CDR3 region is CASSLGHSGANVLTF. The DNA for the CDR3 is TGTGCCAGCAGCTTGGGCCACTCTGGGGCCAACGTCCTGACTTTC.

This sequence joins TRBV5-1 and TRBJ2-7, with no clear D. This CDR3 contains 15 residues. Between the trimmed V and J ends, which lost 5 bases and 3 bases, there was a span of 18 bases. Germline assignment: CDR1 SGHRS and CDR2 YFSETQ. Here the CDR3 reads CASRYGIGGLYEQYF. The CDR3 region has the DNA TGCGCCAGCAGGTACGGAATAGGCGGTCTCTACGAGCAGTACTTC.

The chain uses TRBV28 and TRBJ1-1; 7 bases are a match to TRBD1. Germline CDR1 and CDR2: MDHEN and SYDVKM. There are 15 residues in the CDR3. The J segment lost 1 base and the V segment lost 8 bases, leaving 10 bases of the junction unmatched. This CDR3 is CASEKGGAGNTEAFF. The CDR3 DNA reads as TGTGCCAGCGAGAAAGGGGGCGCGGGGAACACTGAAGCTTTCTTT.

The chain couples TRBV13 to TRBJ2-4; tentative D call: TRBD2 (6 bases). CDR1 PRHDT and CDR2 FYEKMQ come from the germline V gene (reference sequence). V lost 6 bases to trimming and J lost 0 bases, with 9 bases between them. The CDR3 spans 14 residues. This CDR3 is CASSQGLAKNIQYF. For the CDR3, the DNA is TGTGCCAGCAGTCAGGGACTAGCCAAAAACATTCAGTACTTC. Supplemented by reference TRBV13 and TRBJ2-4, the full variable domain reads AAGVIQSPRHLIKEKRETATLKCYPIPRHDTVYWYQQGPGQDPQFLISFYEKMQSDKGSIPDRFSAQQFSDYHSELNMSSLELGDSALYFCASSQGLAKNIQYFGAGTRLSVL.

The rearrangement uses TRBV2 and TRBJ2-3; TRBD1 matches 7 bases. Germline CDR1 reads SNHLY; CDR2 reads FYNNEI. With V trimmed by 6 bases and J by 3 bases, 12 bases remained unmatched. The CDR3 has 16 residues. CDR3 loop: CASRPTGVGLTDTQYF. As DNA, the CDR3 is TGTGCCAGCAGACCCACAGGGGTTGGCCTGACAGATACGCAGTATTTT. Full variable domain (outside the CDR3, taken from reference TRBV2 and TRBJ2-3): EPEVTQTPSHQVTQMGQEVILRCVPISNHLYFYWYRQILGQKVEFLVSFYNNEISEKSEIFDDQFSVERPDGSNFTLKIRSTKLEDSAMYFCASRPTGVGLTDTQYFGPGTRLTVL.

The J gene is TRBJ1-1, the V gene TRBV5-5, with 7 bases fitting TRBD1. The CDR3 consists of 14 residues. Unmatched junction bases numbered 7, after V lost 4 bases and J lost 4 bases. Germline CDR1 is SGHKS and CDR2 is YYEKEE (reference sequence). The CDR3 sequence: CASSGANRGTEAFF. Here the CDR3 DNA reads TGTGCCAGCAGCGGCGCTAACAGGGGCACTGAAGCTTTCTTT.

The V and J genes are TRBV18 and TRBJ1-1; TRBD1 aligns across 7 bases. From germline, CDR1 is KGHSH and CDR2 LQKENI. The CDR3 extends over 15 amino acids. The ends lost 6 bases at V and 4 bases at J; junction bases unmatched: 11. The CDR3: CASSNYRGGGTEAFF. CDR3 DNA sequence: TGTGCCAGCTCGAACTACAGGGGCGGCGGCACTGAAGCTTTCTTT.

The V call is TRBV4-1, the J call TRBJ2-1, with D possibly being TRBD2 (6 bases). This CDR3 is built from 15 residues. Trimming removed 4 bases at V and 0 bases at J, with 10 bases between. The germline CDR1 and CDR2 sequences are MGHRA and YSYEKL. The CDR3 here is CASSLDGSSYNEQFF. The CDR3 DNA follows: TGCGCCAGCAGCCTGGACGGGAGCTCCTACAATGAGCAGTTCTTC.